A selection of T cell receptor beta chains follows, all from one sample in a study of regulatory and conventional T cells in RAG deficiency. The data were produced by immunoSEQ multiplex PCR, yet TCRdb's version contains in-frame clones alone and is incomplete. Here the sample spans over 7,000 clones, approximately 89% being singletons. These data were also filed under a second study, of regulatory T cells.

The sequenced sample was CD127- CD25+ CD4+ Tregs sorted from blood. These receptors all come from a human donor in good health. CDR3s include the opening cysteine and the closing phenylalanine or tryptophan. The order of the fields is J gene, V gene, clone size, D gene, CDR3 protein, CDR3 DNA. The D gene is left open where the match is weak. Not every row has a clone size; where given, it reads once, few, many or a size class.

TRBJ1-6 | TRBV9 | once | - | CASSVAMNSPLHF | TGTGCCAGCAGCGTAGCTATGAATTCACCCCTCCACTTT
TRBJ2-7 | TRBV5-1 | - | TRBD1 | CASSWGQGTNYEQYF | TGCGCCAGCAGCTGGGGACAGGGAACAAACTACGAGCAGTACTTC
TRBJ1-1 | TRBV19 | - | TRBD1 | CASRGQGTAEAFF | TGTGCCAGTAGGGGACAGGGTACCGCTGAAGCTTTCTTT
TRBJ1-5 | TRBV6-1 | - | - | CASSELKPQHF | TGTGCCAGCAGTGAACTAAAGCCCCAGCATTTT
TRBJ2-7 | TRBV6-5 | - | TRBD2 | CASGASGGPYEQYF | TGTGCCAGCGGAGCTAGCGGGGGCCCCTACGAGCAGTACTTC
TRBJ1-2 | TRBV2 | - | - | CASSWLGRGSHGYTF | TGTGCCAGCAGTTGGCTGGGGAGGGGTTCACATGGCTACACCTTC
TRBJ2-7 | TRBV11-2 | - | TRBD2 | CASSPGLAAPSYEQYF | TGTGCCAGCAGCCCGGGACTAGCGGCGCCCTCCTACGAGCAGTACTTC
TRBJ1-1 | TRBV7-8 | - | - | CASSLGGSLGTEAFF | TGTGCCAGCAGCTTGGGGGGGAGTCTGGGCACTGAAGCTTTCTTT
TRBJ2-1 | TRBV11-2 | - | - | CASSLSLLQGFYNEQFF | TGTGCCAGCAGCTTATCCCTCCTCCAGGGCTTCTACAATGAGCAGTTCTTC
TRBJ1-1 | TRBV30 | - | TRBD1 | CAWPILGTGGPEAFF | TGTGCCTGGCCCATACTAGGGACAGGGGGGCCTGAAGCTTTCTTT
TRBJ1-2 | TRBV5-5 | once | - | CASSLGSRDYGYTF | TGTGCCAGCAGCTTGGGTTCGAGGGACTATGGCTACACCTTC
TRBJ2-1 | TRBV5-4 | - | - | CASSLGRGVTDEQFF | TGTGCCAGCAGCTTGGGCAGGGGGGTCACCGATGAGCAGTTCTTC
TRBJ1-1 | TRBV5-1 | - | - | CASSLTGPGDEAFF | TGCGCCAGCAGCTTAACAGGGCCGGGTGATGAAGCTTTCTTT
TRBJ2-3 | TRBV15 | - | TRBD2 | CATSKGPLAGGWNTQYF | TGTGCCACCAGCAAGGGGCCGCTGGCGGGGGGATGGAATACGCAGTATTTT
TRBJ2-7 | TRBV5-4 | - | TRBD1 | CASSLGGQGSGEQYF | TGTGCCAGCAGCTTAGGGGGACAGGGATCGGGCGAGCAGTACTTC
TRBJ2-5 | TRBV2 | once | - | CASTLLASETQYF | TGTGCCAGCACCCTACTAGCTTCAGAGACCCAGTACTTC
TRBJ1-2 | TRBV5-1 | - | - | CASSLGGSRTF | TGCGCCAGCAGCTTGGGCGGGTCACGGACCTTC
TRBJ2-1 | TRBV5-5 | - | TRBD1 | CASSLLGGQLTRNEQFF | TGTGCCAGCAGCTTGTTAGGGGGACAGCTGACTCGGAATGAGCAGTTCTTC
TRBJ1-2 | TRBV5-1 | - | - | CASSLVVGTSGGYTF | TGCGCCAGCAGCTTGGTCGTAGGGACTAGCGGTGGCTACACCTTC
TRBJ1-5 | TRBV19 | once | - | CASSIPQGNQPQHF | TGTGCCAGTAGTATCCCCCAGGGGAATCAGCCCCAGCATTTT
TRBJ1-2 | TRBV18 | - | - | CASSPPAGKNGYTF | TGTGCCAGCTCACCACCGGCAGGGAAAAATGGCTACACCTTC